The 12 T cell receptor beta chains below come from one sample, sequenced in a study of T cell changes during pregnancy in multiple sclerosis. TCRdb's table, derived via immunoSEQ multiplex PCR, lists solely in-frame clones and lacks some. The sample records around 100,000 clones, 94% being singletons. The sequenced sample was peripheral blood, obtained before pregnancy. These receptors were collected from a female donor with multiple sclerosis, enrolled in a pregnancy study.

V is TRBV6-6 and J is TRBJ2-7; 8 bases align to TRBD2. Trimming cost V 2 bases and J 0 bases; bases outside gene matches: 3. CDR1 is MNHNY, CDR2 SVGAGI, per germline (reference sequence). The CDR3 loop spans 15 amino acids. Written as DNA, the CDR3 is TGTGCCAGCAGTTACCCTACTAGCGGCTCCTACGAGCAGTACTTC. It yields the protein CASSYPTSGSYEQYF.

The genes are TRBV7-2 and TRBJ1-5; D remains ambiguous. CDR3 length equals 14 residues. Deletions cut 1 base from V and 5 bases from J, with 9 bases between. Germline V gene lookup returns CDR1 SGHTA and CDR2 FQGNSA. The CDR3 DNA sequence: TGTGCCAGCAGCTTAGGAGGGTCAGATCAGCCCCAGCATTTT. It translates to CASSLGGSDQPQHF.

The chain joins TRBV28 to TRBJ2-7; 8 bases align to TRBD2. J was trimmed by 0 bases and V by 7 bases; bases with no gene match: 5. CDR1 and CDR2 (germline): MDHEN, SYDVKM. This CDR3 spans 14 amino acids. The CDR3 protein is CASIAGGSSYEQYF. Here the CDR3 DNA reads TGTGCCAGCATTGCGGGAGGAAGCTCCTACGAGCAGTACTTC.

This chain joins TRBV5-6 and TRBJ2-3, with 13 bases lining up with TRBD2. Trimming took 0 bases from V and 1 from J; bases not matched to a gene: 8. Germline-derived CDR1 and CDR2 are SGHDT and YYEEEE. CDR3 length: 19 amino acids. In nucleotides, the CDR3 is TGTGCCAGCAGCTTGGCCCGCTTAGGACTAGCGGGGGGCACAGATACGCAGTATTTT. It is translated as CASSLARLGLAGGTDTQYF.

The chain joins TRBV2 to TRBJ1-5; the match to TRBD1 covers 8 bases. Germline V gene data show CDR1 as SNHLY and CDR2 as FYNNEI. The CDR3 has 14 residues. V lost 6 bases, J lost 6 bases, and 7 bases stayed unmatched. As DNA, the CDR3 is TGTGCCAGCAGGATAGGACAGGGCGGTCAGCCCCAGCATTTT. Amino acids: CASRIGQGGQPQHF.

The chain uses TRBV18 and TRBJ2-1; D might be TRBD2 (5 bases). V shed 0 bases and J shed 3 bases, with 12 bases lying between them. CDR3 size: 16 residues. Per germline, CDR1 KGHSH and CDR2 LQKENI. The CDR3 spells CASSPPASLYYNEQFF. CDR3 nucleotide sequence: TGTGCCAGCTCACCACCGGCTAGCCTATACTACAATGAGCAGTTCTTC.

V is TRBV4-1 and J is TRBJ1-4; tentative D call: TRBD1 (6 bases). CDR1 is MGHRA and CDR2 is YSYEKL in the germline V gene. V was shortened by 4 bases and J by 0 bases, with 9 bases between the two germline ends. The CDR3 is made up of 15 amino acids. The CDR3 bases are TGCGCCAGCAGCCGGACAGCACCAACTAATGAAAAACTGTTTTTT. Protein sequence: CASSRTAPTNEKLFF.

The chain employs TRBV4-1 and TRBJ2-1; TRBD2 is a possible D gene (5 bases). Germline V gene data show CDR1 as MGHRA and CDR2 as YSYEKL. Trimming left V 1 base short and J 7 bases short, with 11 bases between. The CDR3 has 14 residues. This CDR3 reads CASSQVAGRNEQFF. The CDR3 bases are TGCGCCAGCAGCCAAGTTGCGGGTAGGAATGAGCAGTTCTTC.

The V call is TRBV5-1, the J call TRBJ2-2; D is undetermined. This CDR3 has 13 residues. Trimming removed 0 bases from V and 4 bases from J, with 4 bases in between. Germline loops: CDR1 SGHRS, CDR2 YFSETQ. The CDR3 sequence is CASSLVSTGELFF. In nucleotides, the CDR3 is TGCGCCAGCAGCTTGGTCTCCACCGGGGAGCTGTTTTTT.

This chain connects TRBV14 to TRBJ2-4, with TRBD2 matching 12 bases. The germline V gene has CDR1 SGHDN and CDR2 FVKESK. The CDR3 length is 17 residues. V was clipped by 4 bases and J by 0 bases; unmatched bases: 4. CDR3 bases: TGTGCCAGCAGCCCGGGACTAGCGGGCAGAGCCAAAAACATTCAGTACTTC. Protein product: CASSPGLAGRAKNIQYF.

The chain links TRBV27 to TRBJ2-3; TRBD2 is a possible D gene (5 bases). The CDR3 is 13 amino acids. The V gene's germline CDR1 is MNHEY and CDR2 SMNVEV (reference sequence). Trimming removed 4 bases at V and 4 bases at J, with 9 bases between. The CDR3 spells CASSYIGADTQYF. DNA of the CDR3: TGTGCCAGCAGTTACATCGGGGCAGATACGCAGTATTTT.

Worth noting for this clone: This specimen includes other DNA sequences encoding the same CDR3. The V call is TRBV29-1, the J call TRBJ2-7, with TRBD1 identical over 8 bases. The germline V gene has CDR1 SQVTM and CDR2 ANQGSEA. The CDR3 is made up of 13 amino acids. With V trimmed by 6 bases and J by 1 base, 5 bases remained unmatched. Here the CDR3 reads CSVQGASSYEQYF. CDR3 nucleotides: TGCAGCGTCCAGGGGGCTAGTTCCTACGAGCAGTACTTC.